The source of this T cell receptor (beta chain) is a study of cytomegalovirus exposure and HLA in healthy donors. This clone occurred a few times. Its antigen remains unidentified. The PCR ran on 60 Vbeta and 13 Jbeta primers. Sequencing was performed with immunoSEQ multiplex PCR; in TCRdb, only in-frame clones are kept and a portion is missing. The data show 90,000 to 150,000 clones, with more than 80% seen just once and around 2% held by the top ten. The study, taken as a whole, reports: Later analysis indicated greater clonal expansion among HLA-associated TCR beta chains than among equally common other chains. In vitro assays verified that three CMV-associated chains recognized CMV antigens specifically.

What was sequenced was PBMCs. The TCR sequence derives from a man aged 35 to 55 in good health and CMV-seronegative.

The CDR3 region is CASSLSGTPNTGELFF. Here the CDR3 DNA reads TGTGCCAGCAGCTTATCGGGGACACCAAACACCGGGGAGCTGTTTTTT. The chain uses TRBV7-3 and TRBJ2-2; possibly TRBD1 for D (6 bases). Per germline, CDR1 SGHTA and CDR2 FQGTGA. The CDR3 extends over 16 amino acids. Trimming took 2 bases from V and 2 from J, leaving 12 bases between them.